Below are 32 T cell receptor beta chains sequenced from a single sample in a study of OX40 agonist ivuxolimab in advanced cancers. Profiling relied on immunoSEQ multiplex PCR, and the TCRdb table lists in-frame clones only, not all of them. This table has tens of thousands of clones, about 86% appearing once. This material consisted of CD4+ or CD8+ T cells sorted from blood, taken in a trial of the OX40 agonist ivuxolimab. These receptors were obtained from an adult with an advanced solid tumor such as melanoma, head and neck, liver or kidney cancer.

This clone came up a few times. CDR3 in amino acids: CASSQEWTDPNEKLFF. For the CDR3, the DNA is TGCGCCAGCAGCCAAGAATGGACAGACCCGAATGAAAAACTGTTTTTT. The rearrangement links TRBV4-3 to TRBJ1-4; D possibly corresponds to TRBD1 (6 bases). CDR1 and CDR2 (germline): LGHNA, YSLEER. This CDR3 comprises 16 residues. The V end lost 0 bases, the J end lost 5 bases, and 13 bases lay between the germline ends.

The chain combines TRBV11-3 with TRBJ2-7, with TRBD2 matching 10 bases. V trimming: 2 bases; J trimming: 5 bases; junction bases outside the gene matches: 6. From germline, CDR1 is SGHNT and CDR2 YENEEA. This CDR3 comprises 15 residues. CDR3 amino acids: CASSLYSGRTDEQYF. In nucleotides, the CDR3 is TGTGCCAGCAGCTTATATAGCGGGAGGACCGACGAGCAGTACTTC.

This clone was observed once. The chain uses TRBV28 and TRBJ2-7, with TRBD1 matching over 7 bases. V lost 6 bases, J lost 3 bases, and 8 bases stayed unmatched. The germline CDR1 and CDR2 sequences are MDHEN and SYDVKM. The CDR3 runs 14 residues. CDR3 in DNA: TGTGCCAGCAGGAGCACAGGGGAGCTCTACGAGCAGTACTTC. Translating it yields CASRSTGELYEQYF.

The chain is built from TRBV7-9 and TRBJ2-1; TRBD2 matches at 9 bases. The J segment lost 5 bases and the V segment lost 1 base, leaving 3 bases of the junction unmatched. Germline-derived CDR1 and CDR2 are SEHNR and FQNEAQ (reference sequence). CDR3 size: 15 residues. For the CDR3, the DNA is TGTGCCAGCAGCTTAGTATTAGCGGGAGACAATGAGCAGTTCTTC. Translation gives CASSLVLAGDNEQFF.

The chain has TRBV7-9 and TRBJ2-3; D possibly uses TRBD1 or TRBD2 (7 bases each). The CDR3 runs 17 residues. Trimming cost V 1 base and J 2 bases, with 16 bases left between them. Germline V gene sequence: CDR1 SEHNR, CDR2 FQNEAQ (reference sequence). CDR3: CASSLGREGQFTDTQYF. The DNA for the CDR3 is TGTGCCAGCAGCTTAGGGAGGGAGGGACAGTTCACAGATACGCAGTATTTT.

This clone was counted once. V and J are TRBV27 and TRBJ2-7, with D hard to call. The CDR3 loop spans 14 amino acids. Germline V gives CDR1 MNHEY, CDR2 SMNVEV (reference sequence). V was clipped by 6 bases and J by 6 bases, with 18 bases between them. The CDR3 spells CASSSGPRTAEQYF. For the CDR3, the DNA is TGTGCCAGCAGCTCCGGGCCGAGAACCGCCGAGCAGTACTTC.

The chain employs TRBV25-1 and TRBJ1-5; 7 nucleotides agree with TRBD1. The CDR3 extends over 16 amino acids. With 4 bases clipped from V and 2 bases from J, the junction kept 8 bases outside the gene matches. Germline CDR1 is MGHDK and CDR2 is SYGVNS. The CDR3 here is CASSGGGRGRNQPQHF. The CDR3 nucleotides are TGTGCCAGCAGTGGAGGGGGGAGGGGGCGCAATCAGCCCCAGCATTTT.

This clone was detected once. The chain joins TRBV10-3 to TRBJ2-1; no definite D call. Trimming left V 3 bases short and J 14 bases short, with 11 bases between. There are 11 residues in the CDR3. Per the germline V gene, CDR1 is ENHRY and CDR2 is SYGVKD. The CDR3 loop reads CAISDKASKFF. CDR3 coding DNA: TGTGCCATCAGTGACAAGGCGAGCAAGTTCTTC.

The chain couples TRBV19 to TRBJ1-5, with D possibly being TRBD1 (5 bases). The CDR3 is made up of 15 amino acids. V shed 3 bases and J shed 1 base, with 10 bases lying between them. Germline V CDR1 and CDR2: LNHDA, SQIVND (reference sequence). The CDR3, as DNA: TGTGCCAGTAGTATGGGCAGGGAGAGCAATCAGCCCCAGCATTTT. Protein product: CASSMGRESNQPQHF.

The V gene is TRBV14, the J gene TRBJ1-1; D is unclear. Trimming pared 3 bases from V and 3 bases from J, leaving 14 bases between. The CDR3 runs to 15 residues. Germline CDR1 reads SGHDN; CDR2 reads FVKESK. CDR3 loop: CASSHFGEAYTEAFF. CDR3 nucleotides: TGTGCCAGCAGCCATTTCGGCGAGGCCTACACTGAAGCTTTCTTT.

The V and J genes are TRBV5-6 and TRBJ2-2, with D tentatively TRBD1 or TRBD2 (5 bases each). CDR3 size: 16 residues. V was trimmed by 1 base and J by 3 bases, leaving 13 bases between them. Germline V gene lookup returns CDR1 SGHDT and CDR2 YYEEEE. The CDR3 nucleotides are TGTGCCAGCAGCTTGAGTCTTGAGGGACACACCGGGGAGCTGTTTTTT. This sequence encodes CASSLSLEGHTGELFF.

The V call is TRBV7-6, the J call TRBJ2-7; 9 bases map to TRBD1. The V segment lost 5 bases and the J segment 4 bases; nucleotides outside the gene matches: 6. The CDR3 is 14 residues long. The germline gives CDR1 SGHVS, CDR2 FNYEAQ. The CDR3, as DNA: TGTGCCAGCAGCCTAAAGGACAGGGGTTACGAGCAGTACTTC. It translates to CASSLKDRGYEQYF.

V and J are TRBV27 and TRBJ2-1; 15 nucleotides align to TRBD2. V lost 5 bases, J lost 4 bases, and 6 bases stayed unmatched. The germline V gene has CDR1 MNHEY and CDR2 SMNVEV (reference sequence). The CDR3 runs to 17 residues. CDR3 in amino acids: CASSTGLAGGPYNEQFF. Written as DNA, the CDR3 is TGTGCCAGCAGTACGGGACTAGCGGGAGGCCCATACAATGAGCAGTTCTTC.

This clone was counted between two and nine times. V usage is TRBV27 and J usage is TRBJ2-3; D may be TRBD1 (6 bases). Germline-derived CDR1 and CDR2 are MNHEY and SMNVEV (reference sequence). The CDR3 length is 14 residues. The germline V and J ends were trimmed by 1 base and 3 bases, with 8 bases remaining between them. The CDR3: CASSLWQGTDTQYF. In DNA form, the CDR3 reads TGTGCCAGCAGTTTATGGCAGGGGACAGATACGCAGTATTTT.

The rearrangement links TRBV7-9 to TRBJ2-7; 8 positions match TRBD2. Germline CDR1 reads SEHNR; CDR2 reads FQNEAQ (reference sequence). The CDR3 runs to 15 residues. Losses at the gene ends were 4 bases for V and 4 bases for J; bases not matched to a gene: 9. CDR3 region: CASSSALAGIYEQYF. DNA of the CDR3: TGTGCCAGCAGCTCCGCTTTAGCGGGAATTTACGAGCAGTACTTC.

This clone was found once. J is TRBJ1-1 and V is TRBV4-2, with D unclear. The length of the CDR3 is 15 residues. Trimming left V 0 bases short and J 2 bases short, with 10 bases between. The germline V gene has CDR1 LGHNA and CDR2 YNFKEQ. CDR3 protein: CASSQEAGINTEAFF. The CDR3 coding sequence is TGTGCCAGCAGCCAAGAGGCGGGAATTAACACTGAAGCTTTCTTT.

V gene TRBV30 combines with J gene TRBJ2-5, with D tentatively TRBD1 or TRBD2 (5 bases each). Germline V CDR1 and CDR2: GTSNPN, SVGIG (reference sequence). This CDR3 contains 16 residues. V lost 1 base, J lost 4 bases, and 19 bases lay in between. The CDR3 region has the DNA TGTGCCTGGAGTGGAGAGGGACCCCCCTGGGGAGAGACCCAGTACTTC. Amino acids: CAWSGEGPPWGETQYF.

This sequence joins TRBV7-2 and TRBJ1-3; D gene uncertain. This CDR3 region has 16 residues. Germline CDR1 and CDR2: SGHTA and FQGNSA. V dropped 1 base and J dropped 0 bases, with 10 bases sitting between them. CDR3 residues: CASSLGLVISGNTIYF. CDR3 DNA sequence: TGTGCCAGCAGCTTAGGGCTAGTCATCTCTGGAAACACCATATATTTT.

J is TRBJ2-1 and V is TRBV27, with D unclear. The CDR3 has 13 residues. Trimming removed 1 base from V and 6 bases from J, with 7 bases in between. CDR1 and CDR2 (germline): MNHEY, SMNVEV (reference sequence). CDR3 in DNA: TGTGCCAGCAGTTTATTTCGTAGCAATGAGCAGTTCTTC. Translation gives CASSLFRSNEQFF.

J is TRBJ1-1 and V is TRBV6-5; D is undetermined. CDR1 MNHEY and CDR2 SVGAGI come from the germline V gene. The CDR3 extends over 14 amino acids. Trimming took 5 bases from V and 1 from J, leaving 11 bases between them. CDR3: CASSPRVRNTEAFF. As DNA, the CDR3 is TGTGCCAGCAGTCCCCGGGTTAGGAACACTGAAGCTTTCTTT.

V is TRBV27 and J is TRBJ2-1; D is ambiguous. This CDR3 region has 12 residues. Germline V CDR1 and CDR2: MNHEY, SMNVEV (reference sequence). V was pared by 7 bases and J by 4 bases, with 8 bases between. The CDR3: CASKADYNEQFF. The CDR3 bases are TGTGCCAGCAAGGCGGATTACAATGAGCAGTTCTTC.

The chain is built from TRBV15 and TRBJ1-2; TRBD1 matches at 8 bases. Germline lookup yields CDR1 LNHNV and CDR2 YYDKDF (reference sequence). The CDR3 consists of 13 residues. The trim removed 5 bases at V and 5 bases at J, leaving 4 bases unmatched. CDR3: CATSADRAYGYTF. In DNA form, the CDR3 reads TGTGCCACCAGCGCGGACAGGGCTTATGGCTACACCTTC.

In its sample, this clone is medium-sized. V gene TRBV6-4 combines with J gene TRBJ2-6; 11 bases fit TRBD1. The length of the CDR3 is 16 residues. The V segment lost 4 bases and the J segment 2 bases; nucleotides outside the gene matches: 1. From germline, CDR1 is MRHNA and CDR2 SNTAGT. The CDR3 nucleotides are TGTGCCAGCAGTGGGACAGGGGGCGCTGGGGCCAACGTCCTGACTTTC. Translation: CASSGTGGAGANVLTF.

The V call is TRBV13, the J call TRBJ2-1; no clear D. Germline values: CDR1 PRHDT, CDR2 FYEKMQ (reference sequence). Trimming removed 5 bases from V and 4 bases from J, with 3 bases in between. The CDR3 length is 11 residues. The CDR3 region is CASSRYNEQFF. The CDR3 coding sequence is TGTGCCAGCAGCCGTTACAATGAGCAGTTCTTC.

V gene TRBV11-3 combines with J gene TRBJ2-2; D is undetermined. Trimming left V 8 bases short and J 2 bases short, with 21 bases between. The CDR3 is 17 amino acids. Germline V gives CDR1 SGHNT, CDR2 YENEEA. The CDR3 DNA reads as TGTGCCAGCCGCATCAAACACTCTCCAATTAACACCGGGGAGCTGTTTTTT. Translation gives CASRIKHSPINTGELFF.

This chain uses TRBV4-1 with TRBJ1-1, with 9 bases identical to TRBD1. Per the germline V gene, CDR1 is MGHRA and CDR2 is YSYEKL. This CDR3 has 17 amino acids. The J segment lost 3 bases and the V segment lost 0 bases, leaving 8 bases of the junction unmatched. CDR3 loop: CASSQEEGRTGDTEAFF. The CDR3 nucleotides are TGCGCCAGCAGCCAAGAAGAGGGGCGGACAGGGGACACTGAAGCTTTCTTT.

This chain links TRBV6-1 with TRBJ1-1, with D possibly TRBD1 on 5 matching bases. Deletions cut 3 bases from V and 3 bases from J, with 11 bases between. Per germline, CDR1 MNHNS and CDR2 SASEGT. The CDR3 runs 14 residues. The CDR3 nucleotides read TGTGCCAGCAGTGAGCAGGGTTGGTACACTGAAGCTTTCTTT. Encoded protein: CASSEQGWYTEAFF.

The J gene is TRBJ1-1, the V gene TRBV11-3; D is possibly TRBD1 (5 bases). Trimming took 5 bases from V and 2 from J, leaving 12 bases between them. Germline CDR1 reads SGHNT; CDR2 reads YENEEA. The CDR3 covers 14 residues. The CDR3 sequence: CASSIGTGNTEAFF. The CDR3 nucleotides are TGTGCCAGCAGCATTGGGACTGGCAACACTGAAGCTTTCTTT.

The chain employs TRBV19 and TRBJ2-5, with D unclear. Germline V gene lookup returns CDR1 LNHDA and CDR2 SQIVND (reference sequence). The CDR3 spans 12 residues. Trimming took 5 bases from V and 1 from J, leaving 5 bases between them. CDR3 in DNA: TGTGCCAGTAGTGAGTTCCAAGAGACCCAGTACTTC. Residues: CASSEFQETQYF.

The chain uses TRBV9 and TRBJ2-3; D is perhaps TRBD2 (6 bases). The CDR3 totals 14 residues. V was pared by 4 bases and J by 0 bases, with 9 bases between. Germline V gene lookup returns CDR1 SGDLS and CDR2 YYNGEE. As DNA, the CDR3 is TGTGCCAGCAGCCCGGGGACTAGCACAGATACGCAGTATTTT. It specifies CASSPGTSTDTQYF.

The V call is TRBV27, the J call TRBJ2-3, with TRBD2 identical over 9 bases. The CDR3 is 18 amino acids. Trimming removed 8 bases from V and 6 bases from J; junction bases left unmatched: 21. Per the germline V gene, CDR1 is MNHEY and CDR2 is SMNVEV (reference sequence). The CDR3: CASGPLGLAGIGSDTQYF. The CDR3 DNA is TGTGCCAGCGGGCCACTCGGGCTAGCGGGGATAGGTAGCGATACGCAGTATTTT.

This chain connects TRBV27 to TRBJ2-1; D might be TRBD1 or TRBD2, each matching 5 bases. Germline V gene sequence: CDR1 MNHEY, CDR2 SMNVEV (reference sequence). V gave up 2 bases and J gave up 10 bases, with 15 bases separating them. CDR3 length: 14 amino acids. CDR3 region: CASSLGTVIPEQFF. CDR3 coding DNA: TGTGCCAGCAGTTTAGGGACGGTAATCCCGGAGCAGTTCTTC.